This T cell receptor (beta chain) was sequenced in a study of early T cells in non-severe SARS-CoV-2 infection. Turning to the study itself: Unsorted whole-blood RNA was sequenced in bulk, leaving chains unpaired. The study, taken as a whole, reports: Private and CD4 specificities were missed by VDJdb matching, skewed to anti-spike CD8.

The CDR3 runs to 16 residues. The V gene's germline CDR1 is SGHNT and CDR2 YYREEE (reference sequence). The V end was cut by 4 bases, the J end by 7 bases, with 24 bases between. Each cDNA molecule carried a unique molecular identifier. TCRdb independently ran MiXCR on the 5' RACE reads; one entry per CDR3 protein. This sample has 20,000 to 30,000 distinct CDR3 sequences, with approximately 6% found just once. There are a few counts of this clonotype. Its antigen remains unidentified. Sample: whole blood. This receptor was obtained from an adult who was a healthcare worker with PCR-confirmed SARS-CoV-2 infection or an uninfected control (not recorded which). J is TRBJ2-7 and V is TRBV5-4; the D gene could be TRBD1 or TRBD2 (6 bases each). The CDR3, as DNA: TGTGCCAGCAGCCTATCTCTACAGGGTCTGGCGGGGGAGCAGTACTTC. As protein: CASSLSLQGLAGEQYF. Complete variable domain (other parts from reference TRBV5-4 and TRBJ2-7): ETGVTQSPTHLIKTRGQQVTLRCSSQSGHNTVSWYQQALGQGPQFIFQYYREEENGRGNFPPRFSGLQFPNYSSELNVNALELDDSALYLCASSLSLQGLAGEQYFGPGTRLTVT.